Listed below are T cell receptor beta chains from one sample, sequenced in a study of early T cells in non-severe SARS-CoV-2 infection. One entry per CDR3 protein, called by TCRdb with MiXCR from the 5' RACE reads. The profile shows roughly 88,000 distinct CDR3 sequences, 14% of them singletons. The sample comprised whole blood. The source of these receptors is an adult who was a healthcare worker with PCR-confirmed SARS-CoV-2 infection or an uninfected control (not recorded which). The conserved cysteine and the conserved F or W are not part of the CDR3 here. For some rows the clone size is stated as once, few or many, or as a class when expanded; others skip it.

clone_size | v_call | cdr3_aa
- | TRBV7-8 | ASSLLSGGTSTDTQY
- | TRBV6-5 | ASSYLGVPTKAGELF
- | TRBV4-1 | ASSHEGKEPGYT
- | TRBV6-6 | ASLLGDSYEQY
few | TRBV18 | ASSRDRGNEQF
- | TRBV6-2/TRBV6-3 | ASSYSGNPYEQY
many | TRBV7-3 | ASSWRGADTGELF
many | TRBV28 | ASSLNAVYYGYT
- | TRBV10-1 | ASSELAGGPSEQF
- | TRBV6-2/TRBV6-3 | ASQVLVNTDTQY
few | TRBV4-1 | ASSPGGTLKGANVLT
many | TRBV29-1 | SVEERGTSEAKNIQY
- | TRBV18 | ASLRGTNYGYT
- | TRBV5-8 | ASSEGLAGTNTDTQY
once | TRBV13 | ASTKQTSYEQY
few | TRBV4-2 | ASSQVGDGNQPQH
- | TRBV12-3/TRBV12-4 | ASLVKGSSNTEAF
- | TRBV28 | ASSFGAEQATNEKLF
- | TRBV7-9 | ASSLGDYGYT
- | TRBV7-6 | ASSLAGISTDTQY
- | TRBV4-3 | ASSEGGGNLAKNIQY
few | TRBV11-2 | ASSLGTGGGSPLH
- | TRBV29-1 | SAADSQNSPLH
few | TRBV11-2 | ASSEPGFQETQY
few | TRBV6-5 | ASRQGKEKLF
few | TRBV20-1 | SARDSSNYGYT
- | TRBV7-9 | ASSLSASGDLYEQY
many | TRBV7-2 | ASSSGRSTDTQY
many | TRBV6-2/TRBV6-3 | ASSYLKRGYYNEQF
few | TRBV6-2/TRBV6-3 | ASSPIPGLAGGLNIQY
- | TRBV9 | ASSVVVNADYGYT
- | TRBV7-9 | ASSRGTGTRDEQY